The rows below give T cell receptor beta chains drawn from one sample of a study of cytomegalovirus exposure and HLA in healthy donors. The protocol was immunoSEQ multiplex PCR, while the TCRdb copy is restricted to in-frame clones and leaves out a portion. The data contain approximately 89,000 clones, under 85% of them seen just once; the ten biggest clones take up around 1.4%. The sequenced sample was PBMCs. The origin of the receptors is a male donor in good health and CMV-seronegative. Both conserved end residues are part of each CDR3. Each record gives: J gene, D gene, clone size, V gene, CDR3 DNA, CDR3 protein. The D gene is left open where the match is weak. Clone size is shown for a subset of rows, as once, few, many or a class of expanded clone.

J: TRBJ2-5; D: TRBD2; size: few; V: TRBV9; DNA: TGTGCCAGCAGCGCCACTGTAGTTCGAGCGGGGGGGCTCGAAGAGACCCAGTACTTC; CDR3: CASSATVVRAGGLEETQYF
J: TRBJ1-5; D: TRBD1; size: .; V: TRBV7-2; DNA: TGTGCCAGCAGCTTACTAGGGGGCCTTCAGCCCCAGCATTTT; CDR3: CASSLLGGLQPQHF
J: TRBJ2-5; D: .; size: .; V: TRBV6-5; DNA: TGTGCCAGCAAAGAGCGGTACCAAGAGACCCAGTACTTC; CDR3: CASKERYQETQYF
J: TRBJ1-2; D: .; size: .; V: TRBV7-3; DNA: TGTGCCAGCAGCCCACAGGGAACGGGCTATGGCTACACCTTC; CDR3: CASSPQGTGYGYTF
J: TRBJ1-3; D: .; size: .; V: TRBV5-1; DNA: TGCGCCAGCAGTCTCACAGGGATCCTTGGAAACACCATATATTTT; CDR3: CASSLTGILGNTIYF
J: TRBJ1-2; D: .; size: .; V: TRBV5-1; DNA: TGCGCCAGCAGCTTGGGGGAGAGGAGCTACACCTTC; CDR3: CASSLGERSYTF
J: TRBJ1-1; D: .; size: .; V: TRBV6-5; DNA: TGTGCCAGCAGTTACGTTTCAGGGATCTCTGAAGCTTTCTTT; CDR3: CASSYVSGISEAFF
J: TRBJ1-2; D: TRBD1; size: .; V: TRBV11-2; DNA: TGTGCCAGCAGCCGCAGTGGGGAGACAGGGGTGTTCTATGGCTACACCTTC; CDR3: CASSRSGETGVFYGYTF
J: TRBJ2-5; D: .; size: few; V: TRBV11-2; DNA: TGTGCCAGCAGCTTTAGAGGCCAGACTAATCAAGAGACCCAGTACTTC; CDR3: CASSFRGQTNQETQYF
J: TRBJ2-6; D: TRBD1; size: .; V: TRBV19; DNA: TGTGCCAGTAGTCGCACGGGGACAGGGGACGGGGCCAACGTCCTGACTTTC; CDR3: CASSRTGTGDGANVLTF
J: TRBJ1-2; D: TRBD1; size: .; V: TRBV5-4; DNA: TGTGCCAGCAGCTTGGTCGGGACAGGGGGTTCTGGCTACACCTTC; CDR3: CASSLVGTGGSGYTF
J: TRBJ2-7; D: .; size: .; V: TRBV14; DNA: TGTGCCAGCAGCCGACTTCCTACTACCTACGAGCAGTACTTC; CDR3: CASSRLPTTYEQYF
J: TRBJ1-2; D: .; size: .; V: TRBV9; DNA: TGTGCCAGCAGCGCCGCGACTGACTTCTATGGCTACACCTTC; CDR3: CASSAATDFYGYTF
J: TRBJ1-1; D: TRBD1; size: few; V: TRBV29-1; DNA: TGCAGCGCCATGACAGGGGTGAACACTGAAGCTTTCTTT; CDR3: CSAMTGVNTEAFF
J: TRBJ1-2; D: .; size: .; V: TRBV4-3; DNA: TGCGCCAGCAGCCAAGGATCGGCAGGGCCCCCCTATGGCTACACCTTC; CDR3: CASSQGSAGPPYGYTF
J: TRBJ1-1; D: .; size: .; V: TRBV5-1; DNA: TGCGCCAGCAGCTTGACAGGTTTTAAGAACACTGAAGCTTTCTTT; CDR3: CASSLTGFKNTEAFF
J: TRBJ2-7; D: TRBD1; size: .; V: TRBV6-6; DNA: TGTGCCAGCAGTTTCCAGGGGGAAGTTAACGAGCAGTACTTC; CDR3: CASSFQGEVNEQYF
J: TRBJ2-7; D: .; size: .; V: TRBV9; DNA: TGTGCCAGCAGCGTACAGACAGTTGGGGCCTACGAGCAGTACTTC; CDR3: CASSVQTVGAYEQYF
J: TRBJ2-7; D: .; size: .; V: TRBV28; DNA: TGTGCCAGCATAGTGGGGCTTGGACGCGAGCAGTACTTC; CDR3: CASIVGLGREQYF
J: TRBJ2-2; D: TRBD2; size: .; V: TRBV4-3; DNA: TGCGCCAGCAGCTCGGGACTAGCAGCGACCGGGGAGCTGTTTTTT; CDR3: CASSSGLAATGELFF
J: TRBJ2-1; D: TRBD2; size: .; V: TRBV5-6; DNA: TGTGCCAGCAGCTTGCTAAATCCGGGATTAGCGGGTAGCAATGAGCAGTTCTTC; CDR3: CASSLLNPGLAGSNEQFF
J: TRBJ1-5; D: .; size: once; V: TRBV7-9; DNA: TGTGCCAGCAGCGTACAGGGTAGCAATCAGCCCCAGCATTTT; CDR3: CASSVQGSNQPQHF
J: TRBJ2-3; D: .; size: .; V: TRBV5-1; DNA: TGCGCCAGCAGCTCCGAGGATACGCAGTATTTT; CDR3: CASSSEDTQYF
J: TRBJ1-2; D: .; size: .; V: TRBV25-1; DNA: TGTGCCAGCAGTGGGAAGCGACAGGTCGGAAGATATGGCTACACCTTC; CDR3: CASSGKRQVGRYGYTF
J: TRBJ2-1; D: .; size: .; V: TRBV20-1; DNA: TGCAGTGCTAGAGTAAGGGGTGAGCAGTTCTTC; CDR3: CSARVRGEQFF
J: TRBJ1-2; D: .; size: .; V: TRBV7-9; DNA: TGTGCCAGCAGCTTAGTACGGGTAGCCAACTATGGCTACACCTTC; CDR3: CASSLVRVANYGYTF
J: TRBJ1-2; D: .; size: .; V: TRBV18; DNA: TGTGCCAGCTCACCCAATAGCGATTCCTATGGCTACACCTTC; CDR3: CASSPNSDSYGYTF
J: TRBJ1-1; D: .; size: once; V: TRBV7-3; DNA: TGTGCCAGCAGCTTAAGTTTAGCGGGCACGAACACTGAAGCTTTCTTT; CDR3: CASSLSLAGTNTEAFF
J: TRBJ1-1; D: .; size: once; V: TRBV9; DNA: TGTGCCAGCAGCCCGGGTAGATTCATGAACACTGAAGCTTTCTTT; CDR3: CASSPGRFMNTEAFF
J: TRBJ1-1; D: .; size: .; V: TRBV7-2; DNA: TGTGCCAGCAGCTTAAAAGGGCCGGGGGGAACTGAAGCTTTCTTT; CDR3: CASSLKGPGGTEAFF
J: TRBJ2-7; D: TRBD1; size: few; V: TRBV27; DNA: TGTGCCAGCAGAGTTATTGGACAGGGGGAGACCTACGAGCAGTACTTC; CDR3: CASRVIGQGETYEQYF
J: TRBJ1-2; D: .; size: few; V: TRBV6-5; DNA: TGTGCCAGCAGTGAGGTGAAGGGGAACTATGGCTACACCTTC; CDR3: CASSEVKGNYGYTF
J: TRBJ2-7; D: .; size: .; V: TRBV27; DNA: TGTGCCAGCAGTTCCAGGTCTGGTACCGGCTCCTACGAGCAGTACTTC; CDR3: CASSSRSGTGSYEQYF
J: TRBJ2-7; D: TRBD1; size: .; V: TRBV11-3; DNA: TGTGCCAGCAGCTTAGGGAGCCAGGGGGCGGGAATCTACGAGCAGTACTTC; CDR3: CASSLGSQGAGIYEQYF
J: TRBJ2-1; D: TRBD1; size: .; V: TRBV18; DNA: TGTGCCAGCTCACCACCCGGCGGACAGGGTTTCGGCAATGAGCAGTTCTTC; CDR3: CASSPPGGQGFGNEQFF
J: TRBJ2-7; D: TRBD2; size: .; V: TRBV7-9; DNA: TGTGCCAGCAGCCCCGGACTAGCGGGAGATGAGCAGTACTTC; CDR3: CASSPGLAGDEQYF
J: TRBJ2-1; D: .; size: .; V: TRBV5-1; DNA: TGCGCCAGCAGCTTGGTGTTAGCGGAGGGCAATGAGCAGTTCTTC; CDR3: CASSLVLAEGNEQFF
J: TRBJ1-2; D: .; size: .; V: TRBV7-3; DNA: TGTGCCAGCAGCCCACGACAGTCCTATGGCTACACCTTC; CDR3: CASSPRQSYGYTF
J: TRBJ1-3; D: TRBD1; size: .; V: TRBV9; DNA: TGTGCCAGCAGCGCAAGACAGGGGGCTTACGGAAACACCATATATTTT; CDR3: CASSARQGAYGNTIYF
J: TRBJ2-2; D: TRBD2; size: .; V: TRBV5-1; DNA: TGCGCCAGCAGCTTATCGGGACTAGCGGGAGTGAACACCGGGGAGCTGTTTTTT; CDR3: CASSLSGLAGVNTGELFF
J: TRBJ2-7; D: .; size: .; V: TRBV11-1; DNA: TGTGCCAGCTCAAGCCCAAGGGGGTATTCCTACGAGCAGTACTTC; CDR3: CASSSPRGYSYEQYF
J: TRBJ2-1; D: TRBD1; size: .; V: TRBV19; DNA: TGTGCCAGTAGACCTGACAGGGTAAAGGCCGCTTACAATGAGCAGTTCTTC; CDR3: CASRPDRVKAAYNEQFF
J: TRBJ1-5; D: .; size: .; V: TRBV7-9; DNA: TGTGCCAGCAGCTCCGGGGGGGGAGCGCCCCAGCATTTT; CDR3: CASSSGGGAPQHF
J: TRBJ1-5; D: .; size: .; V: TRBV7-6; DNA: TGTGCCAGCAGCCCAAGGGGGACGGGGCAGCCCCAGCATTTT; CDR3: CASSPRGTGQPQHF
J: TRBJ1-6; D: .; size: .; V: TRBV9; DNA: TGTGCCAGCAGCGGATCAGCAGGGGCCCGTACCTCACCCCTCCACTTT; CDR3: CASSGSAGARTSPLHF